A single sample gave rise to the 20 T cell receptor beta chains below, sequenced in a study of quantifying T cell responses using KT2 cells. Across the whole study: RNA was reverse transcribed with TCR alpha and beta constant-region primers.

The cDNA 3' end received a ligated oligonucleotide with a UMI. First-round PCR used 4 cycles and beta primers RC1.1 and RC1.2 covering TRBC1 and TRBC2. Via MiXCR, TCRdb re-called the UMI-ligation and nested PCR reads, giving one row per CDR3 protein. Counted here are 25,000 to 35,000 distinct CDR3 sequences, 7.3% occurring once; the ten biggest clones make up around a sixth. What was sequenced was PBMCs spiked with cells of the T cell clone KT2. Source of these receptors: a human donor.

This sequence joins TRBV11-3 and TRBJ2-1; D may be TRBD1 (5 bases). CDR3 size: 15 residues. Germline V gives CDR1 SGHNT, CDR2 YENEEA. The ends were cut back, 2 bases at V and 0 bases at J, with 8 bases in the middle. The CDR3 loop is CASSLQGSSYNEQFF. CDR3 DNA: TGTGCCAGCAGCTTACAGGGTTCCTCCTACAATGAGCAGTTCTTC.

V and J are TRBV12-3 or TRBV12-4 and TRBJ2-1, with 9 bases identical to TRBD1. The CDR3 is 15 residues long. The V and J ends lost 3 bases and 10 bases, in that order; junction bases with no gene match: 10. Here the CDR3 reads CASSFGPGTGKEQFF. The CDR3 DNA is TGTGCCAGCAGTTTTGGTCCCGGGACAGGGAAAGAGCAGTTCTTC.

This clonotype appeared many times. The gene calls are TRBV5-1 and TRBJ2-7; tentatively, D is TRBD1 or TRBD2 (7 bases each). Germline V gives CDR1 SGHRS, CDR2 YFSETQ. This CDR3 is 14 amino acids long. Trimming pared 0 bases from V and 6 bases from J, leaving 13 bases between. As DNA, the CDR3 is TGCGCCAGCAGCTTGGGGGAGGGGGCTGGCGAGCAGTACTTC. It translates to CASSLGEGAGEQYF.

Many counts were recorded for this clonotype. The chain couples TRBV6-1 to TRBJ1-1; no clear D gene. Looked up from germline, CDR1 is MNHNS and CDR2 is SASEGT. The ends were cut back, 2 bases at V and 4 bases at J, with 14 bases in the middle. The CDR3 extends over 15 amino acids. The CDR3 protein is CASSELFPEGTEAFF. As DNA, the CDR3 is TGTGCCAGCAGTGAATTATTTCCGGAGGGCACTGAAGCTTTCTTT.

This clonotype is medium-sized. V gene TRBV19 combines with J gene TRBJ1-5; D might be TRBD1 (6 bases). This CDR3 is 15 amino acids long. The germline gives CDR1 LNHDA, CDR2 SQIVND (reference sequence). V was shortened by 3 bases and J by 1 base, with 10 bases between the two germline ends. The CDR3 loop reads CASSMRTVSNQPQHF. In DNA, the CDR3 is TGTGCCAGTAGTATGAGGACAGTCAGCAATCAGCCCCAGCATTTT.

In its sample, this clonotype was seen many times. The CDR3 nucleotides are TGCAGTGCTAGACGTCCGGCAGGGGATCAGCCCCAGCATTTT. Amino acid sequence: CSARRPAGDQPQHF. V and J are TRBV20-1 and TRBJ1-5; D might be TRBD1 (6 bases). Germline lookup yields CDR1 DFQATT and CDR2 SNEGSKA (reference sequence). V was clipped by 2 bases and J by 5 bases, with 13 bases between them. This CDR3 spans 14 amino acids.

The chain employs TRBV20-1 and TRBJ2-6, with D possibly TRBD2 on 5 matching bases. V was shortened by 3 bases and J by 0 bases, with 15 bases between the two germline ends. Germline CDR1 is DFQATT and CDR2 is SNEGSKA (reference sequence). There are 17 residues in the CDR3. The CDR3 loop is CSASRGQARSGANVLTF. The CDR3 DNA reads as TGCAGTGCTAGTAGAGGGCAGGCCCGCTCTGGGGCCAACGTCCTGACTTTC.

In this sample, this clonotype turned up a few times. This chain connects TRBV7-3 to TRBJ2-1; TRBD2 aligns across 9 bases. V was clipped by 2 bases and J by 15 bases; unmatched bases: 11. The V gene's germline CDR1 is SGHTA and CDR2 FQGTGA. The CDR3 loop spans 14 amino acids. The CDR3 DNA sequence: TGTGCCAGCAGCTTACGCGGCGGGAGGGGACTTCCGTTCTTC. It codes for CASSLRGGRGLPFF.

This sequence joins TRBV30 and TRBJ2-4; 14 nucleotides match TRBD2. This CDR3 is 12 amino acids long. The trim removed 3 bases at V and 14 bases at J, leaving 3 bases unmatched. CDR1 is GTSNPN, CDR2 SVGIG, per germline (reference sequence). The CDR3 here is CAWSSGLAGEYF. The CDR3 DNA reads as TGTGCCTGGAGCTCGGGACTAGCGGGGGAGTACTTC.

This clonotype was seen a few times. The J gene is TRBJ2-7, the V gene TRBV5-6, with D unresolved. The CDR3 sequence is 14 residues long. Germline V CDR1 and CDR2: SGHDT, YYEEEE. The germline V and J ends were trimmed by 4 bases and 2 bases, with 13 bases remaining between them. CDR3 nucleotides: TGTGCCAGCAGCGGGGTAGGGTCACCCTACGAGCAGTACTTC. It encodes CASSGVGSPYEQYF. The full variable domain, in which reference TRBV5-6 and TRBJ2-7 provide the parts outside the CDR3, is DAGVTQSPTHLIKTRGQQVTLRCSPKSGHDTVSWYQQALGQGPQFIFQYYEEEERQRGNFPDRFSGHQFPNYSSELNVNALLLGDSALYLCASSGVGSPYEQYFGPGTRLTVT.

At least ten counts were recorded for this clonotype. J is TRBJ2-7 and V is TRBV20-1; TRBD1 matches at 10 bases. V trimming: 7 bases; J trimming: 10 bases; junction bases outside the gene matches: 10. The CDR3 contains 12 residues. Germline assignment: CDR1 DFQATT and CDR2 SNEGSKA (reference sequence). The CDR3 sequence is CSVPGQGDVQYF. The CDR3 DNA sequence: TGCAGTGTCCCCGGACAGGGGGATGTCCAGTACTTC.

This clonotype was seen more than once but under ten times. J is TRBJ2-7 and V is TRBV7-9, with a possible D match to TRBD2 (6 bases). This CDR3 region has 14 residues. Per the germline V gene, CDR1 is SEHNR and CDR2 is FQNEAQ (reference sequence). V lost 5 bases and J 4 bases, leaving 15 bases between the germline ends. This CDR3 reads CASSGGLIGYEQYF. The CDR3, as DNA: TGTGCCAGCAGCGGGGGACTGATCGGGTACGAGCAGTACTTC.

This clonotype came up many times. This chain uses TRBV27 with TRBJ1-2; TRBD1 is a possible D gene (6 bases). CDR3 length: 17 amino acids. Trimming took 3 bases from V and 1 from J, leaving 18 bases between them. In germline, CDR1 is MNHEY, CDR2 SMNVEV (reference sequence). The CDR3 nucleotides are TGTGCCAGCAGTTTCGGCAGGGTCCGGGGGCGTAACTATGGCTACACCTTC. This translates into CASSFGRVRGRNYGYTF.

The rearrangement uses TRBV24-1 and TRBJ2-7; unclear D gene. The CDR3 is 16 residues long. Germline CDR1 reads KGHDR; CDR2 reads SFDVKD. The V gene lost 3 bases and the J gene lost 2 bases, with 16 bases spanning the gap. CDR3: CATSDTSTRFTYEQYF. The CDR3 DNA sequence: TGTGCCACCAGTGATACTTCCACCCGGTTTACCTACGAGCAGTACTTC.

The V gene is TRBV6-5, the J gene TRBJ2-3; TRBD2 agrees at 11 bases. Germline CDR1 MNHEY, CDR2 SVGAGI. V was pared by 5 bases and J by 2 bases, with 6 bases of the junction left unmatched. The CDR3 contains 16 residues. CDR3 sequence (DNA): TGTGCCAGCAGTCGTGGACTAGCGGGCCACACAGATACGCAGTATTTT. This gives the protein CASSRGLAGHTDTQYF.

This clonotype showed up just a few times. This chain joins TRBV7-8 and TRBJ2-2, with 13 nucleotides matching TRBD2. J lost 5 bases, V lost 5 bases, and 8 bases had no gene match. The CDR3 is 17 residues long. CDR1 and CDR2 from the germline V gene are SGHVS and FQNEAQ. The CDR3 DNA follows: TGTGCCAGCAGCATACTAGCGGGGGGGCCGAGGACCGGGGAGCTGTTTTTT. Translating gives CASSILAGGPRTGELFF. Full variable domain (missing parts from reference TRBV7-8 and TRBJ2-2): GAGVSQSPRYKVAKRGQDVALRCDPISGHVSLFWYQQALGQGPEFLTYFQNEAQLDKSGLPSDRFFAERPEGSVSTLKIQRTQQEDSAVYLCASSILAGGPRTGELFFGEGSRLTVL.

This clonotype was counted at least ten times. V gene TRBV7-9 combines with J gene TRBJ2-1; 10 nucleotides align to TRBD2. The CDR3 totals 18 residues. The trim removed 4 bases at V and 5 bases at J, leaving 14 bases unmatched. Germline V gene sequence: CDR1 SEHNR, CDR2 FQNEAQ (reference sequence). The CDR3 DNA follows: TGTGCCAGCAGCTCACAAGTAGCGGGGGGCAGAATCCACAATGAGCAGTTCTTC. The encoded protein is CASSSQVAGGRIHNEQFF.

Here the CDR3 reads CASSDPDKGEKLFF. In nucleotides, the CDR3 is TGTGCCAGCAGTGATCCGGACAAAGGTGAAAAACTGTTTTTT. The chain uses TRBV2 and TRBJ1-4; a possible D gene is TRBD1 (5 bases). The CDR3 is made up of 14 amino acids. Trimming left V 3 bases short and J 7 bases short, with 12 bases between. Germline-derived CDR1 and CDR2 are SNHLY and FYNNEI.

This clonotype showed up many times. The chain joins TRBV5-4 to TRBJ1-2; D gene ambiguous. This CDR3 has 14 amino acids. The V end lost 2 bases, the J end lost 4 bases, and 12 bases lay between the germline ends. Per germline, CDR1 SGHNT and CDR2 YYREEE (reference sequence). This CDR3 reads CASSLGRPLYGYTF. In nucleotides, the CDR3 is TGTGCCAGCAGCTTAGGACGACCTCTCTATGGCTACACCTTC. Together with reference TRBV5-4 and TRBJ1-2, the CDR3 gives the full variable domain: ETGVTQSPTHLIKTRGQQVTLRCSSQSGHNTVSWYQQALGQGPQFIFQYYREEENGRGNFPPRFSGLQFPNYSSELNVNALELDDSALYLCASSLGRPLYGYTFGSGTRLTVV.

This clonotype came up many times. The rearrangement links TRBV29-1 to TRBJ1-5, with a tentative D call TRBD1 (6 bases). CDR3 length: 13 amino acids. Between the trimmed V and J ends, which lost 7 bases and 6 bases, there was a span of 16 bases. Germline CDR1 and CDR2: SQVTM and ANQGSEA. The CDR3: CSATQGLGQPQHF. The CDR3 nucleotides are TGCAGCGCCACACAGGGTCTTGGTCAGCCCCAGCATTTT.